This T cell receptor beta chain was profiled in a study of blood T cell repertoires in COVID-19. Repertoires were generated with immunoSEQ multiplex PCR, while TCRdb's copy carries only in-frame clones and drops some. This sample has about 380,000 clones, with approximately 77% found just once. The CDR3 consists of 16 residues. The germline V and J ends were trimmed by 2 bases and 4 bases, with 14 bases remaining between them. Germline CDR1 is SGHAT and CDR2 is FQNNGV. What was sequenced was peripheral blood. This TCR came from a human donor with acute or convalescent COVID-19. The donor label of this sample is uncertain. The V and J genes are TRBV11-2 and TRBJ1-4; TRBD1 might be the D (6 bases). CDR3 residues: CASSLMGTGINEKLFF. The DNA of the CDR3 is TGTGCCAGCAGCTTAATGGGTACAGGGATTAATGAAAAACTGTTTTTT. Variable domain in full (rest from reference TRBV11-2 and TRBJ1-4): EAGVAQSPRYKIIEKRQSVAFWCNPISGHATLYWYQQILGQGPKLLIQFQNNGVVDDSQLPKDRFSAERLKGVDSTLKIQPAKLEDSAVYLCASSLMGTGINEKLFFGSGTQLSVL.